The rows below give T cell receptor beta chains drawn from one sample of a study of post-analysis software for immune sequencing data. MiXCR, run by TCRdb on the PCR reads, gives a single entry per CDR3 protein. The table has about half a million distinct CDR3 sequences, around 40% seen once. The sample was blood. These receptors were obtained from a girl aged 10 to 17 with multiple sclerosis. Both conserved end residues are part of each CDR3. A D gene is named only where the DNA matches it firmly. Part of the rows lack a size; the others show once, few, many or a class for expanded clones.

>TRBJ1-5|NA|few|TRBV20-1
CSARDQAPRSNQPQHF
TGCAGTGCTAGAGATCAGGCCCCCCGGAGCAATCAGCCCCAGCATTTT
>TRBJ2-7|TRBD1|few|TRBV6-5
CASSYRTGIYEQYF
TGTGCCAGCAGTTACCGGACAGGGATCTACGAGCAGTACTTC
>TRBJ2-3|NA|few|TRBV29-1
CSTPQGGDTQYF
TGCAGCACTCCTCAGGGGGGGGATACGCAGTATTTT
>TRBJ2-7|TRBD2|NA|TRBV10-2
CASSDPGLAGDSYEQYF
TGCGCCAGCAGTGACCCGGGACTAGCGGGAGACTCCTACGAGCAGTACTTC
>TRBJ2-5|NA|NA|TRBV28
CASSLLHLQETQYF
TGTGCCAGCAGTTTACTCCATCTCCAAGAGACCCAGTACTTC
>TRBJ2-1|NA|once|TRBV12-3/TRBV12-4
CASSSLRINEQFF
TGTGCCAGCAGTTCTTTAAGGATCAATGAGCAGTTCTTC
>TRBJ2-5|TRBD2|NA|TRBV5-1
CASSLGGSGVHGQYF
TGCGCCAGCAGCTTGGGAGGTAGCGGGGTACACGGGCAGTACTTC
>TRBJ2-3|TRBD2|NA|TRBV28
CASGGIAGPDTQYF
TGTGCCAGCGGGGGGATAGCGGGACCAGATACGCAGTATTTT
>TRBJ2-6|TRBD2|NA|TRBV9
CASSIPGTSGRGSGANVLTF
TGTGCCAGCAGCATTCCCGGGACTAGCGGGAGGGGCTCTGGGGCCAACGTCCTGACTTTC
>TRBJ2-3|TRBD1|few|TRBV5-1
CASSFGQEDTQYF
TGCGCCAGCAGCTTTGGACAGGAGGATACGCAGTATTTT
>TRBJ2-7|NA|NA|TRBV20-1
CSAARLSVYEQYF
TGCAGTGCGGCCAGGCTCTCCGTCTACGAGCAGTACTTC
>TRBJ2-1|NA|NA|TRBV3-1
CASSQGGEQFF
TGTGCCAGCAGCCAAGGAGGTGAGCAGTTCTTC
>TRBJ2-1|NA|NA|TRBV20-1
CSAHRASAHNEQFF
TGCAGTGCCCACCGGGCTAGCGCTCACAATGAGCAGTTCTTC
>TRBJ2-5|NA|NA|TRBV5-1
CASSTEGQRETQYF
TGCGCCAGTTCCACCGAGGGACAACGAGAGACCCAGTACTTC
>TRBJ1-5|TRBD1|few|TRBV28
CASRTPDRANQPQHF
TGTGCCAGCAGAACCCCGGACAGGGCCAATCAGCCCCAGCATTTT
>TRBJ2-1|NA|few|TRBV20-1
CSAPGGNSYNEQFF
TGCAGTGCCCCGGGTGGGAATAGTTACAATGAGCAGTTCTTC
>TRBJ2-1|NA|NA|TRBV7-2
CASSPEVSNEQFF
TGTGCCAGCAGCCCCGAGGTGAGCAATGAGCAGTTCTTC
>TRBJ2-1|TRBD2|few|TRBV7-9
CASSKALAGANEQFF
TGTGCCAGCAGCAAAGCACTAGCGGGAGCGAATGAGCAGTTCTTC
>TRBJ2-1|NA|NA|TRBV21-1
CASSESLRDAVTSSYNEQFF
TGTGCCAGCAGCGAGTCCCTCCGGGACGCCGTAACTAGCTCCTACAATGAGCAGTTCTTC
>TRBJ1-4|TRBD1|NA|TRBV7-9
CASSPRDRGRANEKLFF
TGTGCCAGCAGCCCGCGGGACAGGGGGCGGGCTAATGAAAAACTGTTTTTT
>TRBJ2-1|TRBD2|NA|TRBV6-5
CASSSQFVLANYNEQFF
TGTGCCAGCAGTTCCCAGTTTGTACTAGCGAACTACAATGAGCAGTTCTTC
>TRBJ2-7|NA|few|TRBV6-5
CASRSSWGPTITGSYEQYF
TGTGCCAGCAGATCCTCTTGGGGACCGACGATCACGGGCTCCTACGAGCAGTACTTC
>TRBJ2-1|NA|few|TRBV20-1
CSAVRTGAYNEQFF
TGCAGTGCCGTAAGGACGGGGGCCTACAATGAGCAGTTCTTC
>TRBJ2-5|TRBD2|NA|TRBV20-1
CSALDSGGQETQYF
TGCAGTGCCCTCGATAGCGGGGGTCAAGAGACCCAGTACTTC
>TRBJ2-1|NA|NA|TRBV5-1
CASSDAGGDEQFF
TGCGCCAGCAGCGACGCCGGTGGGGATGAGCAGTTCTTC